This T cell receptor beta chain was retrieved from a study of blood T cell repertoires in COVID-19. Study context: The United States, Italy and Spain supplied acute and convalescent COVID-19 samples.

Profiled with immunoSEQ multiplex PCR; TCRdb holds only in-frame clones, not every one. The data show 380,000 or so clones, with 80% to 90% seen just once and roughly 1.2% held by the top ten. There are 13 residues in the CDR3. The germline V and J ends were trimmed by 5 bases and 5 bases, with 10 bases remaining between them. Germline V CDR1 and CDR2: SEHNR, FQNEAQ (reference sequence). Sequenced input: peripheral blood. The TCR was taken from a middle-aged man with acute or convalescent COVID-19. The chain is built from TRBV7-9 and TRBJ1-5; D might be TRBD1 (5 bases). The CDR3 sequence is CASSRQKDQPQHF. DNA of the CDR3: TGTGCCAGCAGCCGACAGAAAGATCAGCCCCAGCATTTT.